This T cell receptor beta chain was captured by sequencing in a study of OX40 agonist ivuxolimab in advanced cancers. Turning to the study itself: One patient with hepatocellular carcinoma and two with cutaneous melanoma, three in all, had partial responses. Overall study results and limits: Clonal expansion was seen in CD4+ and CD8+ blood T cells by week 6 at 0.1 to 3.0 mg/kg. Among some nonresponders, normalized T-cell clonal expansion was also low.

On this clone itself: Its specificity is not known.

CDR1 is LGHNA and CDR2 is YNFKEQ in the germline V gene. CDR3 size: 14 residues. V was shortened by 4 bases and J by 5 bases, with 14 bases between the two germline ends. Profiled with immunoSEQ multiplex PCR; TCRdb holds only in-frame clones, not every one. This table has tens of thousands of clones, about four fifths appearing once. Sampled blood was obtained at baseline, cycle 4 day 1, and cycle 7 day 1. The rearrangement joins TRBV4-2 to TRBJ1-2; D gene unclear. The source is an adult with an advanced solid tumor such as melanoma, head and neck, liver or kidney cancer. The sample in question was CD4+ or CD8+ T cells sorted from blood, obtained in a trial of the OX40 agonist ivuxolimab. CDR3 nucleotides: TGTGCCAGCAGCCTACCTCAGGCGGGTTATGGCTACACCTTC. The encoded protein is CASSLPQAGYGYTF.